These T cell receptor beta chains were read from a single sample in a study of blood T cells in healthy people across ages. From the 5' RACE reads, TCRdb called clonotypes with MiXCR, one entry per CDR3 protein. Of around 1,500,000 distinct CDR3 sequences listed, around 42% are singletons. The sample comprised blood. The receptors were gathered from a woman between 18 and 29 years old in good health. Each CDR3 is given with its conserved first and last residue. The D gene is left open where the match is weak. Rows give clone size only sometimes, using once, few, many, or a class for an expanded clone.

>NA|TRBV6-1|TRBJ2-5|NA
TGTGCCAGCAGTGCAGCCAGTGGCGGGACAAGAAGAGAGACCCAGTACTTC
CASSAASGGTRRETQYF
>NA|TRBV6-8|TRBJ1-5|once
TGTGCCAGCAGAAGGGGGTTTGGGGGCATCAATCAGCCCCAGCATTTT
CASRRGFGGINQPQHF
>NA|TRBV6-1|TRBJ2-7|few
TGTGCCAGCAGTAACGCCGCGTTTGCCGGGACGGTTTCCTACGAGCAGTACTTC
CASSNAAFAGTVSYEQYF
>TRBD1|TRBV20-1|TRBJ2-3|NA
TGCAGTGCTAGAGTTCAGGACAGGGCCGGTACAGATACGCAGTATTTT
CSARVQDRAGTDTQYF
>NA|TRBV3-1|TRBJ2-1|NA
TGTGCCAGCAGCCACCCCGAACTAGTTAAAGGGAGTTATCCCTACAATGAGCAGTTCTTC
CASSHPELVKGSYPYNEQFF
>NA|TRBV18|TRBJ2-5|NA
TGTGCCAGCTCACCAACCACCGGGGCGGGGGCAAGAGAGACCCAGTACTTC
CASSPTTGAGARETQYF
>NA|TRBV6-1|TRBJ2-2|NA
TGTGCCAGCAGTCCGGCCCCGGGGGCCGGGGAGCTGTTTTTT
CASSPAPGAGELFF
>NA|TRBV7-9|TRBJ2-3|NA
TGTGCCAGCAGCTTAGCTCTCGCAGGGCTTAGCACAGATACGCAGTATTTT
CASSLALAGLSTDTQYF
>TRBD2|TRBV7-9|TRBJ2-3|few
TGTGCCAGCAGCTTGGGGACTAGCGGGGGGAGCACAGATACGCAGTATTTT
CASSLGTSGGSTDTQYF
>TRBD2|TRBV7-2|TRBJ2-5|NA
TGTGCCAGCGGCTTAGCGGGCGCACGAGCGGGAGAGACCCAGTACTTC
CASGLAGARAGETQYF
>NA|TRBV9|TRBJ1-2|NA
TGTGCCAGCAGCGGGGCGGCTCTGACCTATGGCTACACCTTC
CASSGAALTYGYTF
>NA|TRBV20-1|TRBJ1-1|NA
TGCAGTGCCAGAGTTGACGGGAACACTGAAGCTTTCTTT
CSARVDGNTEAFF
>TRBD2|TRBV10-3|TRBJ2-3|NA
TGTGCCATCAGTGAGGGGCTAGCGGGAGGGCAAGATACGCAGTATTTT
CAISEGLAGGQDTQYF
>TRBD2|TRBV10-1|TRBJ2-5|few
TGCGCCAGCAGTGAGTCGCGGGTCCTAGCGGGGCAAGAGACCCAGTACTTC
CASSESRVLAGQETQYF
>NA|TRBV20-1|TRBJ2-7|few
TGCAGTGCGTCGGGGGGCCAGACGTTCGACGAGCAGTACTTC
CSASGGQTFDEQYF
>TRBD1|TRBV5-1|TRBJ2-5|few
TGCGCCAGCAGCTTGAGGGACAGATCTAACCAAGAGACCCAGTACTTC
CASSLRDRSNQETQYF